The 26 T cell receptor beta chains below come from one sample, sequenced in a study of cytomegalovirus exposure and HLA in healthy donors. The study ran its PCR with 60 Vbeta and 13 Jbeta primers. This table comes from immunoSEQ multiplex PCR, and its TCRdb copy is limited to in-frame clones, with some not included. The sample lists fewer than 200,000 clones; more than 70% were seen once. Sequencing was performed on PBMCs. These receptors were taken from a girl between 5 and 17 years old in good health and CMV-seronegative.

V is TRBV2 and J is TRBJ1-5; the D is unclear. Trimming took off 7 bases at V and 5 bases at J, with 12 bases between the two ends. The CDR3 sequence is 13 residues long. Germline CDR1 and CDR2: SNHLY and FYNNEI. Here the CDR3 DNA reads TGTGCCAGCACCGGGAGCTTATATCAGCCCCAGCATTTT. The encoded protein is CASTGSLYQPQHF.

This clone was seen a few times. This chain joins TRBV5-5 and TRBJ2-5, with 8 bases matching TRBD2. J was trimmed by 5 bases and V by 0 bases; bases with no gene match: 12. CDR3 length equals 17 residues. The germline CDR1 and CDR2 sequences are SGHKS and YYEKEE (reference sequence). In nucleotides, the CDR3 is TGTGCCAGCAGCTTGGGGCTAGCGGGCGCCGCACGGGAGACCCAGTACTTC. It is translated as CASSLGLAGAARETQYF.

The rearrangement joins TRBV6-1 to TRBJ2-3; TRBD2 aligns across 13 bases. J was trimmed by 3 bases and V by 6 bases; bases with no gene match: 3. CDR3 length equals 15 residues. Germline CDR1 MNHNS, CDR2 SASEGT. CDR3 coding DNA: TGTGCCAGCAGCGCGGGACTAGCGGGGACAGATACGCAGTATTTT. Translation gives CASSAGLAGTDTQYF.

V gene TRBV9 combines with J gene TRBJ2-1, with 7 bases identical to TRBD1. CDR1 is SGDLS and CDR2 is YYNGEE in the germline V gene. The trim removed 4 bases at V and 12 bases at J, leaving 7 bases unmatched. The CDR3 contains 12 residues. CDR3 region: CASSTGEGRQFF. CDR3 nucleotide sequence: TGTGCCAGCAGCACAGGGGAAGGGCGGCAGTTCTTC.

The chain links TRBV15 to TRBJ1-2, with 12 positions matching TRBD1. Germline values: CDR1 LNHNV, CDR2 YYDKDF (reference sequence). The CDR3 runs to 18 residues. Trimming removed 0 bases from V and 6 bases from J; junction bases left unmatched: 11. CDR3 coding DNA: TGTGCCACCAGCAGAGAAAAAGGGGGGACAGGGGGCTTGGATGGCTACACCTTC. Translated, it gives CATSREKGGTGGLDGYTF. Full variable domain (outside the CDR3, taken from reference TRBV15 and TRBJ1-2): DAMVIQNPRYQVTQFGKPVTLSCSQTLNHNVMYWYQQKSSQAPKLLFHYYDKDFNNEADTPDNFQSRRPNTSFCFLDIRSPGLGDTAMYLCATSREKGGTGGLDGYTFGSGTRLTVV.

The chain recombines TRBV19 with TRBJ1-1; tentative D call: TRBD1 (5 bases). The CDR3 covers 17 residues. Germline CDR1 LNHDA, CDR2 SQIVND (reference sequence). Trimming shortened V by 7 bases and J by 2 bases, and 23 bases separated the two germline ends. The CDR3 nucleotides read TGTGCCAGTATGGGCGGAGGGGCCCTACACTCCAACACTGAAGCTTTCTTT. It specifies CASMGGGALHSNTEAFF. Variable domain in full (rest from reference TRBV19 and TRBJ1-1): DGGITQSPKYLFRKEGQNVTLSCEQNLNHDAMYWYRQDPGQGLRLIYYSQIVNDFQKGDIAEGYSVSREKKESFPLTVTSAQKNPTAFYLCASMGGGALHSNTEAFFGQGTRLTVV.

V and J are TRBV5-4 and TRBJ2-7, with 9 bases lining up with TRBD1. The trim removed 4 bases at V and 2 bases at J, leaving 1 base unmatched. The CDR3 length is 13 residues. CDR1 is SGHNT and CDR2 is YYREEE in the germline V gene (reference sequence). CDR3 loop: CASSRDRAYEQYF. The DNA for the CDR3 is TGTGCCAGCAGCCGGGACAGGGCCTACGAGCAGTACTTC.

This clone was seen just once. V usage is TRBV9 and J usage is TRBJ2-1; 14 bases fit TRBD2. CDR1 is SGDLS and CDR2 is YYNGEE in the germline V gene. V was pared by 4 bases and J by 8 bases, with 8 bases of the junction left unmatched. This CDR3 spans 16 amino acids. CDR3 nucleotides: TGTGCCAGCAGCTTACAGGGACTAGCGGGGGCCGATGAGCAGTTCTTC. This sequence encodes CASSLQGLAGADEQFF.

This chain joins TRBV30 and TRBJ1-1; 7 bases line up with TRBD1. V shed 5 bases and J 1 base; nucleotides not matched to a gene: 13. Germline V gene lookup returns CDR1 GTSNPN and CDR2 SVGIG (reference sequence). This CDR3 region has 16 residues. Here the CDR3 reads CAWGQDNQPRNTEAFF. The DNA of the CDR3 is TGTGCCTGGGGACAGGATAACCAACCTAGGAACACTGAAGCTTTCTTT.

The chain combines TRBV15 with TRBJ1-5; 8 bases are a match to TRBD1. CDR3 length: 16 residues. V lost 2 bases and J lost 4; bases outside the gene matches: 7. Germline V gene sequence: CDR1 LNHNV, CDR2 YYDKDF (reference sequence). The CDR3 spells CATSRSRDRSNQPQHF. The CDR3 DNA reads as TGTGCCACCAGCAGATCGAGGGACAGGTCGAATCAGCCCCAGCATTTT. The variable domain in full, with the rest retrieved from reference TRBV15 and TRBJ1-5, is DAMVIQNPRYQVTQFGKPVTLSCSQTLNHNVMYWYQQKSSQAPKLLFHYYDKDFNNEADTPDNFQSRRPNTSFCFLDIRSPGLGDTAMYLCATSRSRDRSNQPQHFGDGTRLSIL.

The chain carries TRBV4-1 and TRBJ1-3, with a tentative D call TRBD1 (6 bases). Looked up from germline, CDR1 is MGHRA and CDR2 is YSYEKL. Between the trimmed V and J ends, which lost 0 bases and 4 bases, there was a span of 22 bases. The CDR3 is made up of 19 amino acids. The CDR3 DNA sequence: TGCGCCAGCAGCCAAGATTCTAGGGACACAGGGAGAAAAGGAAACACCATATATTTT. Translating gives CASSQDSRDTGRKGNTIYF.

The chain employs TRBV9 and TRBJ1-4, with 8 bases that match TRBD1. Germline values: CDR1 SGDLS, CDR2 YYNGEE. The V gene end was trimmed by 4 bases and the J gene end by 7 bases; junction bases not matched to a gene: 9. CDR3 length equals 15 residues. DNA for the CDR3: TGTGCCAGCAGCCCGCGACAGGGGCAGGTTGAAAAACTGTTTTTT. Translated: CASSPRQGQVEKLFF.

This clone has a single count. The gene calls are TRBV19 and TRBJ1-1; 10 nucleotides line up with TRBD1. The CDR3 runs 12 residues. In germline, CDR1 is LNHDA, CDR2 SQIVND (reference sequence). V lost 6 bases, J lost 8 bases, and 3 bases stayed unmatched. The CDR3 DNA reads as TGTGCCAGTAGCGGGACAGGGGCAGAAGCTTTCTTT. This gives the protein CASSGTGAEAFF.

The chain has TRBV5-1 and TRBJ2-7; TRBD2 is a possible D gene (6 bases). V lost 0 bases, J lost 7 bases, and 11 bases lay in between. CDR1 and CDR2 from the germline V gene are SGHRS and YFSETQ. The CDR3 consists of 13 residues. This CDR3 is CASSLAGGWEQYF. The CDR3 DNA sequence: TGCGCCAGCAGCTTGGCCGGAGGGTGGGAGCAGTACTTC.

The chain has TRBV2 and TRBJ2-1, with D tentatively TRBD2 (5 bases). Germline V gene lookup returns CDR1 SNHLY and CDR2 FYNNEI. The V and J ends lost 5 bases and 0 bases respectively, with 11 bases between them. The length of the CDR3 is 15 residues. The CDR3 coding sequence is TGTGCCAGCAGTCCAAGAGGGAGCTCCTACAATGAGCAGTTCTTC. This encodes CASSPRGSSYNEQFF.

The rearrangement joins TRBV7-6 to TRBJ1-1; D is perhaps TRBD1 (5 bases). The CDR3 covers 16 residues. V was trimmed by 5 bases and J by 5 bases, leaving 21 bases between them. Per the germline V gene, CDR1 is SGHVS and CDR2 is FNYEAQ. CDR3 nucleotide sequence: TGTGCCAGCAGCGCCACCGGAGGGGCGGGGGGAACTGAAGCTTTCTTT. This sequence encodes CASSATGGAGGTEAFF.

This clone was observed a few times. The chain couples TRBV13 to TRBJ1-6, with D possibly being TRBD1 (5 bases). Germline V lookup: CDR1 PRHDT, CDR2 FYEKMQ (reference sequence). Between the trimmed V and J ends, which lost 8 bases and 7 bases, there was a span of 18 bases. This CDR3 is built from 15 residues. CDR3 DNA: TGTGCCAGCGCCAGCCTGGGGGGAAGCAATTCACCCCTCCACTTT. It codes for CASASLGGSNSPLHF.

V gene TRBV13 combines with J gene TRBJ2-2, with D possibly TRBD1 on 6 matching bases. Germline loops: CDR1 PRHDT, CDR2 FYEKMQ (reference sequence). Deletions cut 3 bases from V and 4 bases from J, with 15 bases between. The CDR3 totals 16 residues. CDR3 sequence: CASSFPDSLGTGELFF. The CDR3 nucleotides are TGTGCCAGCAGCTTTCCGGACAGTTTAGGCACCGGGGAGCTGTTTTTT.

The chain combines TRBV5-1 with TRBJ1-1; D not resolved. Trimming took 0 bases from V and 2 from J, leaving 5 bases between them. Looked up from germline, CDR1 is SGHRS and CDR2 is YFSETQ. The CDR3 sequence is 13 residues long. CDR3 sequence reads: CASSLAHNTEAFF. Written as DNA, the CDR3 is TGCGCCAGCAGCTTGGCACATAACACTGAAGCTTTCTTT.

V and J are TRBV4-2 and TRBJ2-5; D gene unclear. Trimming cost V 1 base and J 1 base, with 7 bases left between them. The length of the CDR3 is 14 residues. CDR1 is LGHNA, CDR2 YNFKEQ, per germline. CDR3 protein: CASSQALAQETQYF. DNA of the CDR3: TGTGCCAGCAGCCAAGCACTCGCCCAAGAGACCCAGTACTTC.

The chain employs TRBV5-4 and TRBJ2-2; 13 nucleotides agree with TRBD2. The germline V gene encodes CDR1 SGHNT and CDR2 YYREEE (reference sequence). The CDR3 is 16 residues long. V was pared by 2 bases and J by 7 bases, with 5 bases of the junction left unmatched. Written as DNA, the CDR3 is TGTGCCAGCAGCTTCGCCGGGACTAGCGGGATCGGGGAGCTGTTTTTT. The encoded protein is CASSFAGTSGIGELFF.

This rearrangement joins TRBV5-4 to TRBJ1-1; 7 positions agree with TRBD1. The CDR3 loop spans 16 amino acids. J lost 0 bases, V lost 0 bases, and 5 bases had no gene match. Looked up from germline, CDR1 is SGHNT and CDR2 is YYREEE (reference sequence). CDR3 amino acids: CASSLDRGPMNTEAFF. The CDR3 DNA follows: TGTGCCAGCAGCTTGGACAGGGGCCCCATGAACACTGAAGCTTTCTTT.

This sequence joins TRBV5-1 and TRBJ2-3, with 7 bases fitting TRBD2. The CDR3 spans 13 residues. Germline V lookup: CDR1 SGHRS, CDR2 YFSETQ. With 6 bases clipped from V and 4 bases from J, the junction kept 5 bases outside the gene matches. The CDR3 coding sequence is TGCGCCAGCACTTGGGGGGGAGCAGATACGCAGTATTTT. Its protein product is CASTWGGADTQYF. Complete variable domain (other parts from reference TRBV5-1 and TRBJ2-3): KAGVTQTPRYLIKTRGQQVTLSCSPISGHRSVSWYQQTPGQGLQFLFEYFSETQRNKGNFPGRFSGRQFSNSRSEMNVSTLELGDSALYLCASTWGGADTQYFGPGTRLTVL.

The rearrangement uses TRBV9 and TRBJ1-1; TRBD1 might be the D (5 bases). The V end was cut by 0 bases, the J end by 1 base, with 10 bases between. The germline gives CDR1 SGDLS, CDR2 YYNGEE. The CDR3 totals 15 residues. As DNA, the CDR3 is TGTGCCAGCAGCGTAGCTACAGGCTCGAACACTGAAGCTTTCTTT. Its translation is CASSVATGSNTEAFF.

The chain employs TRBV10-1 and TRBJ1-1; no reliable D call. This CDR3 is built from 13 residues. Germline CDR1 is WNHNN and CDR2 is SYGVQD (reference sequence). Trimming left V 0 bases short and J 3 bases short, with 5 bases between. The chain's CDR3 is CASSESGYTEAFF. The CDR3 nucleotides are TGCGCCAGCAGTGAGTCGGGCTACACTGAAGCTTTCTTT.

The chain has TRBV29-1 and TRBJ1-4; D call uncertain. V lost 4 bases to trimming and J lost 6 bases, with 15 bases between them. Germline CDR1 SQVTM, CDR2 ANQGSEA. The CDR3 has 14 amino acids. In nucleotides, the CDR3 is TGCAGCGTTGGCGGGTTAGAGGGTGATGAAAAACTGTTTTTT. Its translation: CSVGGLEGDEKLFF.